This T cell receptor (beta chain) was recovered during a study of identical twins. This clonotype was counted between two and nine times. This CDR3 region has 13 residues. Germline V gives CDR1 DFQATT, CDR2 SNEGSKA (reference sequence). Trimming took 0 bases from V and 7 from J, leaving 10 bases between them. After template switching added a universal primer site, the resulting cDNA carried unique molecular identifiers. TCRdb passed the 5' RACE reads through MiXCR, listing each CDR3 protein once. Of 1.5 million to 2 million distinct CDR3 sequences in the sample, roughly a third were seen once. The source of this sequence is a newborn girl in good health. The sequenced sample was cord blood. The V and J genes are TRBV20-1 and TRBJ1-5; unclear D gene. CDR3 bases: TGCAGTGCTAGAGATCTGGGCAGGCAGCCCCAGCATTTT. This gives the protein CSARDLGRQPQHF.